Each of the 9 T cell receptor beta chains below was sequenced from the same sample in a study of blood T cell repertoires in COVID-19. Profiled with immunoSEQ multiplex PCR; TCRdb holds only in-frame clones, not every one. The data contain roughly 150,000 clones, over 75% of them singletons. Sequencing input: peripheral blood. These receptors were collected from a man between 45 and 60 years old with acute or convalescent COVID-19.

This clone has only a few counts. The CDR3 loop is CASSLFGDRGYEQYF. The DNA for the CDR3 is TGTGCCAGCAGTTTATTTGGGGACAGGGGCTACGAGCAGTACTTC. The chain uses TRBV27 and TRBJ2-7; TRBD1 matches at 10 bases. In germline, CDR1 is MNHEY, CDR2 SMNVEV (reference sequence). CDR3 length equals 15 residues. J was trimmed by 3 bases and V by 1 base; bases with no gene match: 3.

In DNA, the CDR3 is TGTGCCAGCAGCCGGGACAGATTACAGTACTTC. It translates to CASSRDRLQYF. The genes are TRBV5-5 and TRBJ2-7; TRBD1 matches 7 bases. V lost 4 bases to trimming and J lost 10 bases; unmatched junction nucleotides: 5. Germline CDR1 reads SGHKS; CDR2 reads YYEKEE (reference sequence). The CDR3 covers 11 residues.

The chain recombines TRBV19 with TRBJ2-7; a weak D match, TRBD1 (6 bases). Deletions cut 4 bases from V and 0 bases from J, with 13 bases between. This CDR3 has 15 residues. Germline V gene sequence: CDR1 LNHDA, CDR2 SQIVND (reference sequence). The CDR3 DNA follows: TGTGCCAGTAGTACGGCCCAGGGGCTCTCCTACGAGCAGTACTTC. Translated, it gives CASSTAQGLSYEQYF. Full variable domain (missing parts from reference TRBV19 and TRBJ2-7): DGGITQSPKYLFRKEGQNVTLSCEQNLNHDAMYWYRQDPGQGLRLIYYSQIVNDFQKGDIAEGYSVSREKKESFPLTVTSAQKNPTAFYLCASSTAQGLSYEQYFGPGTRLTVT.

The rearrangement uses TRBV7-9 and TRBJ2-7; D may be TRBD2 (7 bases). The CDR3 has 14 residues. V lost 7 bases, J lost 5 bases, and 18 bases lay in between. Germline V lookup: CDR1 SEHNR, CDR2 FQNEAQ (reference sequence). CDR3 amino acids: CASTPRGRGNEQYF. The CDR3 DNA is TGTGCCAGCACTCCAAGGGGGAGGGGCAACGAGCAGTACTTC. The full variable domain, completed using reference TRBV7-9 and TRBJ2-7, is DTGVSQNPRHKITKRGQNVTFRCDPISEHNRLYWYRQTLGQGPEFLTYFQNEAQLEKSRLLSDRFSAERPKGSFSTLEIQRTEQGDSAMYLCASTPRGRGNEQYFGPGTRLTVT.

This clone appeared a single time. This rearrangement joins TRBV14 to TRBJ2-1; 10 bases are shared with TRBD2. Germline trimming cut 2 bases from V and 8 bases from J; bases unmatched to any gene: 6. Germline values: CDR1 SGHDN, CDR2 FVKESK. The CDR3 has 15 amino acids. CDR3 coding DNA: TGTGCCAGCAGCCAAATATGGCTAGCGGGGGATGAGCAGTTCTTC. Encoded protein: CASSQIWLAGDEQFF. The full variable domain, rest sourced from reference TRBV14 and TRBJ2-1, is EAGVTQFPSHSVIEKGQTVTLRCDPISGHDNLYWYRRVMGKEIKFLLHFVKESKQDESGMPNNRFLAERTGGTYSTLKVQPAELEDSGVYFCASSQIWLAGDEQFFGPGTRLTVL.

This clone was recorded a few times. This chain uses TRBV5-8 with TRBJ1-5; D ambiguous. Germline CDR1 reads SGHTS; CDR2 reads YDEGEE. The V gene lost 4 bases and the J gene lost 3 bases, with 5 bases spanning the gap. The CDR3 loop spans 12 amino acids. The CDR3 protein is CASSLPNQPQHF. The CDR3 DNA follows: TGTGCCAGCAGCCTCCCCAATCAGCCCCAGCATTTT.

The chain carries TRBV27 and TRBJ2-1; 14 nucleotides match TRBD2. Germline CDR1 and CDR2: MNHEY and SMNVEV (reference sequence). The CDR3 extends over 15 amino acids. V lost 6 bases and J lost 7; bases outside the gene matches: 5. As DNA, the CDR3 is TGTGCCAGCAGCCCTGGGACTAGCGGGAGAAATGAGCAGTTCTTC. This encodes CASSPGTSGRNEQFF.

The rearrangement joins TRBV6-5 to TRBJ1-2; weak D call: TRBD1 (5 bases). The CDR3 loop spans 14 amino acids. Germline V lookup: CDR1 MNHEY, CDR2 SVGAGI. Trimming took off 6 bases at V and 4 bases at J, with 15 bases between the two ends. The CDR3 DNA follows: TGTGCCAGCAGAACTGGGGGGGTCCTCTATGGCTACACCTTC. Protein: CASRTGGVLYGYTF.

As regards this clone: Other DNA sequences in this sample translate to the same CDR3. This chain links TRBV14 with TRBJ2-1, with D maybe TRBD2 (6 bases). V was trimmed by 1 base and J by 1 base, leaving 8 bases between them. Looked up from germline, CDR1 is SGHDN and CDR2 is FVKESK. CDR3 length: 15 residues. Written as DNA, the CDR3 is TGTGCCAGCAGCCAAGTAAGCGGGTCCTACAATGAGCAGTTCTTC. It codes for CASSQVSGSYNEQFF.